The 5 T cell receptor beta chains listed next were all sequenced from one sample in a study of T cell changes during pregnancy in multiple sclerosis. Profiled with immunoSEQ multiplex PCR; TCRdb holds only in-frame clones, not every one. The table has about 70,000 clones, roughly 92% seen once. The sample consisted of peripheral blood, taken before pregnancy. These receptors originate from a female donor with multiple sclerosis, enrolled in a pregnancy study.

This rearrangement joins TRBV28 to TRBJ2-7; 12 positions agree with TRBD2. From germline, CDR1 is MDHEN and CDR2 SYDVKM. J was trimmed by 3 bases and V by 3 bases; bases with no gene match: 3. The CDR3 is made up of 15 amino acids. The CDR3 is CASSFSTSGSYEQYF. The CDR3 region has the DNA TGTGCCAGCAGTTTCTCGACTAGCGGGAGCTACGAGCAGTACTTC.

The rearrangement links TRBV19 to TRBJ1-2; TRBD1 matches at 9 bases. CDR3 length equals 16 residues. From germline, CDR1 is LNHDA and CDR2 SQIVND (reference sequence). V was clipped by 1 base and J by 1 base; unmatched bases: 4. CDR3 residues: CASSIAGQGINYGYTF. The DNA of the CDR3 is TGTGCCAGTAGTATAGCGGGACAGGGTATTAACTATGGCTACACCTTC.

In nucleotides, the CDR3 is TGTGCCATCACGGCTGGAGCTAATGAAAAACTGTTTTTT. Translating gives CAITAGANEKLFF. The rearrangement joins TRBV10-3 to TRBJ1-4; no firm D call. Germline V lookup: CDR1 ENHRY, CDR2 SYGVKD. V was pared by 7 bases and J by 3 bases, with 9 bases between. The CDR3 covers 13 residues.

The chain's CDR3 is CASRGTSNPWTDTQYF. The CDR3 DNA follows: TGCGCCAGCAGAGGGACTAGCAACCCTTGGACAGATACGCAGTATTTT. This sequence joins TRBV5-1 and TRBJ2-3; 9 bases line up with TRBD2. The trim removed 5 bases at V and 3 bases at J, leaving 10 bases unmatched. Germline CDR1 SGHRS, CDR2 YFSETQ. This CDR3 is 16 amino acids long.

The J gene is TRBJ2-7, the V gene TRBV14, with 7 bases fitting TRBD2. The CDR3 has 14 residues. With 3 bases clipped from V and 8 bases from J, the junction kept 10 bases outside the gene matches. Germline CDR1 SGHDN, CDR2 FVKESK. The CDR3 reads CASSQASGAFKQYF. The CDR3 region has the DNA TGTGCCAGCAGCCAGGCTAGCGGAGCTTTCAAGCAGTACTTC.